This passage covers 10 T cell receptor beta chains from one sample sequenced in a study of beta chain features in type 1 diabetes. Expressed TCRB transcripts were sequenced after all isolated RNA was converted to cDNA. Sequencing was performed with immunoSEQ multiplex PCR; in TCRdb, only in-frame clones are kept and a portion is missing. Of 130,000 to 150,000 clones in the sample, less than 11% were seen once. Sequenced input: naive CD4+ T cells from blood. All receptors come from a man between 18 and 35 years old in good health.

V gene TRBV28 combines with J gene TRBJ2-7; the match to TRBD2 covers 7 bases. From germline, CDR1 is MDHEN and CDR2 SYDVKM. Trimming removed 3 bases from V and 2 bases from J; junction bases left unmatched: 4. This CDR3 has 14 amino acids. This CDR3 is CASSLGGEPYEQYF. CDR3 bases: TGTGCCAGCAGTTTGGGAGGGGAGCCCTACGAGCAGTACTTC.

This clone was detected only a few times. The chain is built from TRBV5-4 and TRBJ2-5; possible D gene TRBD1, 5 bases. V was shortened by 1 base and J by 5 bases, with 9 bases between the two germline ends. The CDR3 is made up of 13 amino acids. CDR1 is SGHNT and CDR2 is YYREEE in the germline V gene (reference sequence). The CDR3 sequence: CASSLRGMETQYF. The CDR3 region has the DNA TGTGCCAGCAGCTTGAGGGGAATGGAGACCCAGTACTTC.

The chain combines TRBV6-6 with TRBJ2-2, with D possibly being TRBD1 (5 bases). CDR1 and CDR2 (germline): MNHNY, SVGAGI (reference sequence). Trimming took 10 bases from V and 0 from J, leaving 12 bases between them. The CDR3 consists of 14 residues. CDR3 DNA sequence: TGTGCCACCAATGGACAAGCGAACACCGGGGAGCTGTTTTTT. Translation: CATNGQANTGELFF.

The chain carries TRBV18 and TRBJ2-1; TRBD2 is a possible D gene (6 bases). The CDR3 extends over 14 amino acids. Germline lookup yields CDR1 KGHSH and CDR2 LQKENI. Trimming shortened V by 0 bases and J by 6 bases, and 9 bases separated the two germline ends. CDR3 residues: CASSPPTSSNEQFF. The DNA for the CDR3 is TGTGCCAGCTCACCACCGACTAGTTCCAATGAGCAGTTCTTC.

The rearrangement uses TRBV28 and TRBJ2-7; 11 bases fit TRBD1. CDR1 and CDR2 from the germline V gene are MDHEN and SYDVKM. V was pared by 2 bases and J by 3 bases, with 3 bases of the junction left unmatched. The CDR3 is 15 amino acids. The CDR3 DNA is TGTGCCAGCAGTTTAGCGGGACAGGGGGTCTACGAGCAGTACTTC. Protein sequence: CASSLAGQGVYEQYF.

This clone was seen ten or more times. The chain employs TRBV6-6 and TRBJ2-5; D is perhaps TRBD2 (5 bases). The CDR3 sequence is 12 residues long. Deletions cut 6 bases from V and 4 bases from J, with 9 bases between. Germline loops: CDR1 MNHNY, CDR2 SVGAGI (reference sequence). The CDR3 DNA follows: TGTGCCAGCAGCCGGACTGGAGAGACCCAGTACTTC. Translation gives CASSRTGETQYF.

This clone was counted between two and nine times. CDR3 in DNA: TGCGCCAGCAGCCAAACCTCGGGACAGGGGAACGAAAAACTGTTTTTT. Translated: CASSQTSGQGNEKLFF. The rearrangement links TRBV4-3 to TRBJ1-4, with TRBD1 identical over 10 bases. In germline, CDR1 is LGHNA, CDR2 YSLEER. Trimming cost V 2 bases and J 8 bases; bases outside gene matches: 8. There are 16 residues in the CDR3.

CDR3 region: CASATVYGYTF. CDR3 sequence (DNA): TGTGCCAGCGCAACTGTTTATGGCTACACCTTC. The chain couples TRBV27 to TRBJ1-2; D not resolved. Trimming stripped 8 bases from V and 5 bases from J, with 9 bases between. From germline, CDR1 is MNHEY and CDR2 SMNVEV (reference sequence). This CDR3 is built from 11 residues.

The sample holds a few counts of this clone. The J gene is TRBJ2-1, the V gene TRBV19; 10 nucleotides agree with TRBD2. CDR1 is LNHDA, CDR2 SQIVND, per germline (reference sequence). The ends lost 6 bases at V and 9 bases at J; junction bases unmatched: 14. The CDR3 is 16 amino acids. The CDR3 region has the DNA TGTGCCAGTAGGATCGCATCTAGCGGGGGAGTGATTGAGCAGTTCTTC. Translated: CASRIASSGGVIEQFF.

About this clone: The sample carries other DNA sequences with the same CDR3. This sequence joins TRBV7-2 and TRBJ1-2; D ambiguous. From germline, CDR1 is SGHTA and CDR2 FQGNSA. The length of the CDR3 is 14 residues. The V end lost 3 bases, the J end lost 1 base, and 9 bases lay between the germline ends. The CDR3 DNA is TGTGCCAGCAGCTTGGCAACGGGTAACTATGGCTACACCTTC. This translates into CASSLATGNYGYTF.